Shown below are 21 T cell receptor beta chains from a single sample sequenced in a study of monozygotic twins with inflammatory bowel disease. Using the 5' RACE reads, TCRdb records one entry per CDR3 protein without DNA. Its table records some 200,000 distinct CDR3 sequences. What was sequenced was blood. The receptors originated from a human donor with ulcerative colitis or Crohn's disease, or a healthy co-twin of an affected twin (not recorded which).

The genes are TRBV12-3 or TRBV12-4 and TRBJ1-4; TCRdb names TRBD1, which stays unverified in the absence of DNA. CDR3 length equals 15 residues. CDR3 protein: CASSQTGPANEKLFF.

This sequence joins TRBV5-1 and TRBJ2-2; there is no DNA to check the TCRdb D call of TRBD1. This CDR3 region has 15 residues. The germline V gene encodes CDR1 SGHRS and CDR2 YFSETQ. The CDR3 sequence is CASSPDSFGAGELFF.

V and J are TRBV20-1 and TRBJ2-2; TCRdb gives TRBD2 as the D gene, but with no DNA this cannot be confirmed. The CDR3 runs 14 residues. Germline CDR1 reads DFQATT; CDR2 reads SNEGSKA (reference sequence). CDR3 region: CSANSGMGSGELFF.

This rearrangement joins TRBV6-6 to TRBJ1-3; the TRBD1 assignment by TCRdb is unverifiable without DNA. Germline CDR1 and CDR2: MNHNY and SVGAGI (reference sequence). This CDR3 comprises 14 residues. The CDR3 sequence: CASSQMTGAYTIYF.

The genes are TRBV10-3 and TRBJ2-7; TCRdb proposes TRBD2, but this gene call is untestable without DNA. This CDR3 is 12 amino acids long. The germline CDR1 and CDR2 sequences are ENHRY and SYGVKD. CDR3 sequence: CAISELAYEQYF.

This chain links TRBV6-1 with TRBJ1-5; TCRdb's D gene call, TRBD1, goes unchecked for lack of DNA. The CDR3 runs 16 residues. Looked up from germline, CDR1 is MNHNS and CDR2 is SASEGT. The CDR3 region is CASSFRGQRSNQPQHF.

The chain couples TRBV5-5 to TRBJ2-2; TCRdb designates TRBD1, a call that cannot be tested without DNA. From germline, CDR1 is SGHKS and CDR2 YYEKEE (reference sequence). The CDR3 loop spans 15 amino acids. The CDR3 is CASSADRANTGELFF.

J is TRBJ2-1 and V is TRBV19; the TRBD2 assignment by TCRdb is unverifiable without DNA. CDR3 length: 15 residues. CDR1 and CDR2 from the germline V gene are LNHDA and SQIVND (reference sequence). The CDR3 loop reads CASSPRASGRGEQFF.

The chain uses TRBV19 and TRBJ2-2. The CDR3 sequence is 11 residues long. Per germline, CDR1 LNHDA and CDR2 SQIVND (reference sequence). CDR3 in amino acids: CASTKGGELFF.

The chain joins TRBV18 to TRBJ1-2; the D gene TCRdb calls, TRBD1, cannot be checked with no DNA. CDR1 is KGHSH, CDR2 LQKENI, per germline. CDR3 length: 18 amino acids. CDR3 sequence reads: CASSPETRGTGLAYGYTF.

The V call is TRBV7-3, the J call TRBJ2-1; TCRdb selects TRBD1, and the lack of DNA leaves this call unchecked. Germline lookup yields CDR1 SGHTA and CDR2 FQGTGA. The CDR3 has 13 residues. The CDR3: CASSRAPWDEQFF. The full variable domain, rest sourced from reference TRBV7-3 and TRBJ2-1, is GAGVSQTPSNKVTEKGKYVELRCDPISGHTALYWYRQSLGQGPEFLIYFQGTGAADDSGLPNDRFFAVRPEGSVSTLKIQRTERGDSAVYLCASSRAPWDEQFFGPGTRLTVL.

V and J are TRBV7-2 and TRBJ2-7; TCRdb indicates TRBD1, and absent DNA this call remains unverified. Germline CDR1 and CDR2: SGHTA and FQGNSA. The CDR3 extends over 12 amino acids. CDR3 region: CASSPDRREQYF.

CDR3 amino acids: CASSLERSSSTHGQYF. The chain links TRBV5-5 to TRBJ2-7; the D call of TRBD2 rests on TCRdb alone, since no DNA is present to check it. Germline V gene lookup returns CDR1 SGHKS and CDR2 YYEKEE (reference sequence). The CDR3 is 16 residues long.

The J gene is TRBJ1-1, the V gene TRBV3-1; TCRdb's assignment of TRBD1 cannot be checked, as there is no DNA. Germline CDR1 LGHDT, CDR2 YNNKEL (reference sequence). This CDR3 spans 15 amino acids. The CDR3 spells CASSQPTGMNTEAFF. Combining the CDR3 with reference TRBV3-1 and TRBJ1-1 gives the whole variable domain DTAVSQTPKYLVTQMGNDKSIKCEQNLGHDTMYWYKQDSKKFLKIMFSYNNKELIINETVPNRFSPKSPDKAHLNLHINSLELGDSAVYFCASSQPTGMNTEAFFGQGTRLTVV.

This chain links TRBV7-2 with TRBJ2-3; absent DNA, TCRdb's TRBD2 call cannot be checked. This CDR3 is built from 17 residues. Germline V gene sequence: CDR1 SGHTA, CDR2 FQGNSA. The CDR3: CASSSNLAGLGTDTQYF.

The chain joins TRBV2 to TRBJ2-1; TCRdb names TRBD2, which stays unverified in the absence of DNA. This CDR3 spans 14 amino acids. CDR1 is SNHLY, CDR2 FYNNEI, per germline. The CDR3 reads CASTEMGGVNEQFF.

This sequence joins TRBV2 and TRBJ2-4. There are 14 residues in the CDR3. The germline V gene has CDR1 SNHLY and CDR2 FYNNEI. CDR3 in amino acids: CASSENGASNIQYF. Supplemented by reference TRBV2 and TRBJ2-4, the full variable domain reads EPEVTQTPSHQVTQMGQEVILRCVPISNHLYFYWYRQILGQKVEFLVSFYNNEISEKSEIFDDQFSVERPDGSNFTLKIRSTKLEDSAMYFCASSENGASNIQYFGAGTRLSVL.

CDR3 sequence reads: CASSSFVDRAGANVLTF. The chain couples TRBV7-8 to TRBJ2-6; without DNA, the TCRdb call of TRBD1 cannot be checked. CDR3 length: 17 amino acids. Germline V lookup: CDR1 SGHVS, CDR2 FQNEAQ.

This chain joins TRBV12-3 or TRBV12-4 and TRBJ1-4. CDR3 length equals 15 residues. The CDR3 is CASSLGGSSGEKLFF.

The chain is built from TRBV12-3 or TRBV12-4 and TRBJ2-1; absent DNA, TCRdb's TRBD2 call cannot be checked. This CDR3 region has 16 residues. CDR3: CASRRGTSGSYNEQFF.

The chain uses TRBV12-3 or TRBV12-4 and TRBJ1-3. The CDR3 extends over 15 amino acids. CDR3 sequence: CASSFGGRSGNTIYF.